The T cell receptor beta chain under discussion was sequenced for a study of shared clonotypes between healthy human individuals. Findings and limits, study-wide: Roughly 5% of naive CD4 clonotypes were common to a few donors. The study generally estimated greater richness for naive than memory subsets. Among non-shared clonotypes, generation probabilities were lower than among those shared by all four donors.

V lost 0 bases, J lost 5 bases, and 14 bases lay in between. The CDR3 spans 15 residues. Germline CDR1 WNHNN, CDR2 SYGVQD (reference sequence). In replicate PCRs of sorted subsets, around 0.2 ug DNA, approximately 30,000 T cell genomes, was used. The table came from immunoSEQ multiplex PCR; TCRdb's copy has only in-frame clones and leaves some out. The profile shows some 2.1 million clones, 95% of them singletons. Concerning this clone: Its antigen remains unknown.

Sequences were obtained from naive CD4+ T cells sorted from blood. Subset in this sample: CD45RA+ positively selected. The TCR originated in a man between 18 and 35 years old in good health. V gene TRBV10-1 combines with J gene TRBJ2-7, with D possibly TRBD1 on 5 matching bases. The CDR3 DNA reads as TGCGCCAGCAGTGAGTCGAGTAGGGGTATCCACGAGCAGTACTTC. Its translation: CASSESSRGIHEQYF.